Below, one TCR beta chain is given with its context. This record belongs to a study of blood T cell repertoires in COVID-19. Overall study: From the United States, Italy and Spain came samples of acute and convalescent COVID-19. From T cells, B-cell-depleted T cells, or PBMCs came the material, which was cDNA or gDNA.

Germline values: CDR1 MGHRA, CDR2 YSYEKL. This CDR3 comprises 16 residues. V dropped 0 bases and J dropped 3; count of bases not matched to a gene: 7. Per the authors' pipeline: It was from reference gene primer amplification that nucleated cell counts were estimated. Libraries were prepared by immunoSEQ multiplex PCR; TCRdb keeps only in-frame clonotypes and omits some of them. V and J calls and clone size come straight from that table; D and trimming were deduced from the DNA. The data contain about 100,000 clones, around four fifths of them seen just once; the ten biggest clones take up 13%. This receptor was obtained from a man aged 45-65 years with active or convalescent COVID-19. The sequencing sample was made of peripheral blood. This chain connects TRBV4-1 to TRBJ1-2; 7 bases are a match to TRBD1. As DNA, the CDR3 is TGCGCCAGCAGCCAAGAAAGAGATGGGACAGACTATGGCTACACCTTC. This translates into CASSQERDGTDYGYTF.